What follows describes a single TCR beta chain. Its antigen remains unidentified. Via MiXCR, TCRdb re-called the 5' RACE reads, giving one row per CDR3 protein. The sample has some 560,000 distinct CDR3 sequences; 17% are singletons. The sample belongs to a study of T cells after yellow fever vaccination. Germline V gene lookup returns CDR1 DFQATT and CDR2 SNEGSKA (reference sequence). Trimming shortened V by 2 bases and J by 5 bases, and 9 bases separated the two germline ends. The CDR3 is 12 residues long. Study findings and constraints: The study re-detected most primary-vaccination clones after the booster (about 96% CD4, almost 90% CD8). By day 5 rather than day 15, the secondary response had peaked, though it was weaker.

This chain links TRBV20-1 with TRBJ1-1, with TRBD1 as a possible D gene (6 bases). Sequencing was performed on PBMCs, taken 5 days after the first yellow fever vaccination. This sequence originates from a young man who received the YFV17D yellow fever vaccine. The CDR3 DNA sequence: TGCAGTGCTAGATCCACAGGGACTGAAGCTTTCTTT. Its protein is CSARSTGTEAFF.